This entry concerns a single TCR beta chain. Antigen specificity is unknown. The data derive from a study of beta chain features in type 1 diabetes. Findings of the study overall: Sequencing from cDNA could over-represent high-TCR-expressing cells.

Expressed TCRB transcripts were sequenced because the entire RNA isolate underwent reverse transcription. Assay used: immunoSEQ multiplex PCR; TCRdb lists only in-frame clones, some missing. Of about 320,000 clones listed, 12% to 15% are singletons. V lost 6 bases and J lost 3, with 14 bases in between. The CDR3 is 15 residues long. In germline, CDR1 is MNHEY, CDR2 SVGAGI. This TCR was recovered from a man aged 25 to 45 in good health. The chain uses TRBV6-5 and TRBJ1-4; no definite D call. Sequenced input: central memory CD4+ T cells from blood. The CDR3 DNA reads TGTGCCAGCAGATACCACCAGGATGCTAATGAAAAACTGTTTTTT. Its translation is CASRYHQDANEKLFF.